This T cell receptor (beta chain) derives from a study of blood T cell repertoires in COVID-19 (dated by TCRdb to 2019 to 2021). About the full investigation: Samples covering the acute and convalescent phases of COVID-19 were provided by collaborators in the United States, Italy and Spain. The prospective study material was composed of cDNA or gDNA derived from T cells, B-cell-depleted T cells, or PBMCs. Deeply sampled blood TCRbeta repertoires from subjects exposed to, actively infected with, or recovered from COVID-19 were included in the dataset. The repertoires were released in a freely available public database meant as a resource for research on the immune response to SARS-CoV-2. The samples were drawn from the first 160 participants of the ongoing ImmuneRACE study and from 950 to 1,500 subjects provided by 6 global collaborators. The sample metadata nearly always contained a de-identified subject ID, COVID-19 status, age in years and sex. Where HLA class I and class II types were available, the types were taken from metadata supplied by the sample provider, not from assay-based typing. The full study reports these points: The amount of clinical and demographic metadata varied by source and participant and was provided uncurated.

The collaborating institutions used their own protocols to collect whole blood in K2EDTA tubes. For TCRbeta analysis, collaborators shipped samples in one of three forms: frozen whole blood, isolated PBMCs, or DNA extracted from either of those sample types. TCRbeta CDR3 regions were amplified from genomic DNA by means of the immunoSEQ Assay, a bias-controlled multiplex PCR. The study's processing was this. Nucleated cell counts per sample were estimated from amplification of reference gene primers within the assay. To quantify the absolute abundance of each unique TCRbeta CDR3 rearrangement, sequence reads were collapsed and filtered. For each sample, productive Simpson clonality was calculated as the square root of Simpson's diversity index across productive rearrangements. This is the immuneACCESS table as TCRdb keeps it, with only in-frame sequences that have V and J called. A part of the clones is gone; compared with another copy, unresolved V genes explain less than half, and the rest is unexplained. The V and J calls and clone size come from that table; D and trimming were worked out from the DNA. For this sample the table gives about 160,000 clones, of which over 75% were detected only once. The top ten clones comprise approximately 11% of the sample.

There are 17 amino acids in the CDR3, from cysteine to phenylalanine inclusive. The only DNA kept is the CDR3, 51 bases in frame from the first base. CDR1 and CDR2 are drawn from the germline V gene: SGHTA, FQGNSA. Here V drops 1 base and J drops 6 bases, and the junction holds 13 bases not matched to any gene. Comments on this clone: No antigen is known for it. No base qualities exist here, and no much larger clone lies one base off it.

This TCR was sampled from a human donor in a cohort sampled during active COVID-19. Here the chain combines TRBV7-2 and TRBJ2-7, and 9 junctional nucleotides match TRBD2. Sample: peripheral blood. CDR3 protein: CASSLGRLAGRTGEQYF. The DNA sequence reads TGTGCCAGCAGCTTAGGTCGGCTAGCGGGGAGAACAGGCGAGCAGTACTTC.